The 6 T cell receptor beta chains below all came from one sample that was sequenced in a study of blood T cell repertoires in COVID-19. Profiled with immunoSEQ multiplex PCR; TCRdb holds only in-frame clones, not every one. The sample lists about 200,000 clones; around 84% were seen once. What was sequenced was PBMCs or T cells enriched from blood (not recorded which). These receptors came from a man in his forties who had recovered from COVID-19.

The count of this clone is one. The genes are TRBV19 and TRBJ2-1; possibly TRBD2 for D (5 bases). The CDR3 spans 13 residues. Trimming shortened V by 6 bases and J by 5 bases, and 11 bases separated the two germline ends. Germline CDR1 is LNHDA and CDR2 is SQIVND (reference sequence). The CDR3 DNA is TGTGCCAGTAGCTTCCGGGGTCACAATGAGCAGTTCTTC. This translates into CASSFRGHNEQFF.

The rearrangement links TRBV9 to TRBJ1-6; 9 bases line up with TRBD1. V lost 0 bases to trimming and J lost 9 bases; unmatched junction nucleotides: 4. Looked up from germline, CDR1 is SGDLS and CDR2 is YYNGEE. The CDR3 totals 15 residues. The DNA for the CDR3 is TGTGCCAGCAGCGTAGGGGGACAGGGTAGTTCACCCCTCCACTTT. Amino acid sequence: CASSVGGQGSSPLHF.

The V and J genes are TRBV13 and TRBJ1-1; D gene ambiguous. Germline V gene sequence: CDR1 PRHDT, CDR2 FYEKMQ (reference sequence). The CDR3 spans 12 residues. V lost 0 bases and J 7 bases, leaving 6 bases between the germline ends. The CDR3: CASSLGSLEAFF. CDR3 DNA: TGTGCCAGCAGCTTAGGCAGTCTTGAAGCTTTCTTT.

The chain couples TRBV4-3 to TRBJ2-3; no reliable D call. This CDR3 comprises 17 residues. Germline assignment: CDR1 LGHNA and CDR2 YSLEER. V was shortened by 0 bases and J by 2 bases, with 15 bases between the two germline ends. This chain's CDR3 is CASSQDSAEFSTDTQYF. CDR3 in DNA: TGCGCCAGCAGCCAAGATTCGGCGGAGTTTTCCACAGATACGCAGTATTTT.

This chain joins TRBV6-5 and TRBJ1-1; D is unclear. The germline V gene encodes CDR1 MNHEY and CDR2 SVGAGI. The germline V and J ends were trimmed by 8 bases and 0 bases, with 10 bases remaining between them. There are 13 residues in the CDR3. As DNA, the CDR3 is TGTGCCAGCTTCAGCGCGATGAACACTGAAGCTTTCTTT. The encoded protein is CASFSAMNTEAFF.

The chain joins TRBV7-6 to TRBJ1-1, with 10 bases that match TRBD1. Germline V gene lookup returns CDR1 SGHVS and CDR2 FNYEAQ. V trimming: 1 base; J trimming: 10 bases; junction bases outside the gene matches: 3. The CDR3 totals 13 residues. The CDR3 nucleotides are TGTGCCAGCAGCTTAGGACAGGGGGCTCGAGCTTTCTTT. Protein: CASSLGQGARAFF.